One sample yielded the 32 T cell receptor beta chains listed below, sequenced in a study of blood T cells in healthy people across ages. Then a second PCR, running about 6 to 12 cycles, was carried out with a sample-barcoded 5' primer and a J-beta primer mix. TCRdb redid the calling of the 5' RACE reads with MiXCR, one entry per CDR3 protein. The top ten hold 11% of the sample, which has fewer than 2,000,000 distinct CDR3 sequences, around 36% seen once. Material: blood. The receptors derive from a woman aged 25 to 39 in good health.

The rearrangement joins TRBV5-6 to TRBJ2-1, with D possibly matching TRBD2 (5 bases). The V gene's germline CDR1 is SGHDT and CDR2 YYEEEE. The CDR3 extends over 16 amino acids. V dropped 1 base and J dropped 7 bases, with 18 bases sitting between them. CDR3 sequence reads: CASSLRSSSGRNEQFF. As DNA, the CDR3 is TGTGCCAGCAGCTTGCGGTCTAGCAGCGGTAGAAATGAGCAGTTCTTC.

The V call is TRBV30, the J call TRBJ1-3; the D is unclear. There are 15 residues in the CDR3. Trimming stripped 0 bases from V and 0 bases from J, with 9 bases between. Germline CDR1 GTSNPN, CDR2 SVGIG (reference sequence). CDR3 nucleotides: TGTGCCTGGAGTGTAGGAAGTGGCTCTGGAAACACCATATATTTT. Residues: CAWSVGSGSGNTIYF.

There are many counts of this clonotype. The V and J genes are TRBV5-1 and TRBJ2-3, with a possible D match to TRBD1 (5 bases). This CDR3 has 15 residues. V lost 4 bases to trimming and J lost 0 bases, with 12 bases between them. The germline V gene encodes CDR1 SGHRS and CDR2 YFSETQ. CDR3 nucleotide sequence: TGCGCCAGCAGCACACAGGCACATAGCACAGATACGCAGTATTTT. It codes for CASSTQAHSTDTQYF.

This chain uses TRBV7-9 with TRBJ2-7; D ambiguous. CDR1 and CDR2 (germline): SEHNR, FQNEAQ (reference sequence). CDR3 length: 14 residues. V was clipped by 1 base and J by 3 bases, with 10 bases between them. The CDR3 nucleotides are TGTGCCAGCAGCTTAGAGCAGGTGAACTACGAGCAGTACTTC. Protein product: CASSLEQVNYEQYF.

The rearrangement uses TRBV20-1 and TRBJ2-3; tentatively, D is TRBD2 (5 bases). CDR3 length: 15 amino acids. Trimming shortened V by 6 bases and J by 2 bases, and 18 bases separated the two germline ends. Germline V gives CDR1 DFQATT, CDR2 SNEGSKA (reference sequence). CDR3 sequence (DNA): TGCAGTGCCCTCGGACTTCCTTTCTCCACAGATACGCAGTATTTT. Its protein is CSALGLPFSTDTQYF.

This chain links TRBV6-1 with TRBJ1-1, with D tentatively TRBD1 (5 bases). Per germline, CDR1 MNHNS and CDR2 SASEGT. CDR3 length equals 14 residues. V was clipped by 4 bases and J by 3 bases, with 12 bases between them. The CDR3 DNA reads TGTGCCAGCAGTGCCCGGGACCTCTACACTGAAGCTTTCTTT. Protein product: CASSARDLYTEAFF.

The rearrangement links TRBV9 to TRBJ2-5, with a tentative D call TRBD1 (6 bases). The CDR3 has 15 residues. The V end lost 4 bases, the J end lost 5 bases, and 18 bases lay between the germline ends. In germline, CDR1 is SGDLS, CDR2 YYNGEE. CDR3 region: CASSPGTHTGETQYF. The CDR3, as DNA: TGTGCCAGCAGCCCGGGGACACATACTGGGGAGACCCAGTACTTC.

This clonotype was seen many times. The rearrangement links TRBV10-3 to TRBJ2-7, with 11 bases matching TRBD2. The V gene's germline CDR1 is ENHRY and CDR2 SYGVKD. CDR3 size: 14 residues. J lost 2 bases, V lost 10 bases, and 7 bases had no gene match. This chain's CDR3 is CATALAGGTYEQYF. CDR3 nucleotides: TGTGCCACTGCGCTAGCGGGAGGCACCTACGAGCAGTACTTC.

This clonotype was seen a few times. The chain has TRBV20-1 and TRBJ1-5, with D hard to call. The CDR3 runs to 14 residues. With 1 base removed from V and 1 base from J, the gap between germline ends came to 8 bases. Germline assignment: CDR1 DFQATT and CDR2 SNEGSKA (reference sequence). The DNA of the CDR3 is TGCAGTGCTAGAGTACCAGCAAGCAATCAGCCCCAGCATTTT. Translation gives CSARVPASNQPQHF.

This chain connects TRBV5-1 to TRBJ2-5, with 7 bases aligning to TRBD2. Germline V lookup: CDR1 SGHRS, CDR2 YFSETQ. J lost 0 bases, V lost 6 bases, and 8 bases had no gene match. This CDR3 is 15 amino acids long. The CDR3 sequence: CASTRGGENQETQYF. The DNA for the CDR3 is TGCGCCAGCACCCGTGGGGGGGAGAACCAAGAGACCCAGTACTTC.

This clonotype occurred a few times. The junction and the germline gene differ at one end; a read error may be behind it. This chain uses TRBV2 with TRBJ2-1; tentatively, D is TRBD2 (6 bases). Germline V gives CDR1 SNHLY, CDR2 FYNNEI. The CDR3 is 14 amino acids. In nucleotides, the CDR3 is TGTGCCAGCAGGGAAGCCCGCGGCGGGATGGAGCAGTTCTTC. Translated: CASREARGGMEQFF.

This clonotype was counted a few times. V usage is TRBV7-2 and J usage is TRBJ2-3; D perhaps matches TRBD1 (5 bases). Trimming shortened V by 2 bases and J by 4 bases, and 13 bases separated the two germline ends. CDR3 size: 15 residues. From germline, CDR1 is SGHTA and CDR2 FQGNSA. DNA for the CDR3: TGTGCCAGCAGCTTAAGTACCCTAGGGGCAGATACGCAGTATTTT. This encodes CASSLSTLGADTQYF.

This clonotype was counted a single time. The chain links TRBV12-3 or TRBV12-4 to TRBJ2-1; weak D call: TRBD2 (6 bases). V shed 5 bases and J shed 11 bases, with 13 bases lying between them. This CDR3 has 12 residues. Here the CDR3 DNA reads TGTGCCAGCAGTCCCGGGGGTAGTCAGCAGTTCTTC. It is translated as CASSPGGSQQFF.

The V call is TRBV20-1, the J call TRBJ2-2; no clear D. V lost 0 bases, J lost 5 bases, and 7 bases lay in between. Per the germline V gene, CDR1 is DFQATT and CDR2 is SNEGSKA (reference sequence). This CDR3 spans 13 amino acids. Here the CDR3 reads CSARDLRTGELFF. In nucleotides, the CDR3 is TGCAGTGCTAGAGATTTACGGACCGGGGAGCTGTTTTTT.

This CDR3 reads CAWRRRDRNTGELFF. The CDR3 DNA reads TGTGCCTGGAGACGGCGGGACAGGAACACCGGGGAGCTGTTTTTT. The rearrangement joins TRBV30 to TRBJ2-2; D may be TRBD1 (7 bases). The CDR3 runs to 15 residues. With 3 bases removed from V and 1 base from J, the gap between germline ends came to 12 bases. Germline V gene sequence: CDR1 GTSNPN, CDR2 SVGIG (reference sequence).

CDR3 sequence: CASTARLAGSAGELFF. CDR3 DNA sequence: TGTGCCAGCACCGCCAGACTAGCGGGGTCGGCCGGGGAGCTGTTTTTT. J is TRBJ2-2 and V is TRBV2; 11 bases align to TRBD2. The CDR3 loop spans 16 amino acids. V lost 7 bases, J lost 6 bases, and 10 bases stayed unmatched. CDR1 SNHLY and CDR2 FYNNEI come from the germline V gene.

This clonotype was seen more than once but under ten times. V gene TRBV5-6 combines with J gene TRBJ2-5; D may be TRBD2 (5 bases). Germline CDR1 is SGHDT and CDR2 is YYEEEE. This CDR3 region has 14 residues. V shed 2 bases and J shed 5 bases, with 13 bases lying between them. The CDR3 nucleotides are TGTGCCAGCAGCTTCAGGAGTTCGGGGGAGACCCAGTACTTC. Its translation is CASSFRSSGETQYF.

The chain couples TRBV5-5 to TRBJ2-1; 14 bases map to TRBD2. Unmatched junction bases numbered 12, after V lost 7 bases and J lost 9 bases. Germline V gives CDR1 SGHKS, CDR2 YYEKEE (reference sequence). The CDR3 totals 16 residues. Here the CDR3 DNA reads TGTGCCAGCGGGCAGGGACTAGCGGGGGTTCAGGGTGAGCAGTTCTTC. The encoded protein is CASGQGLAGVQGEQFF.

Only a few counts were recorded for this clonotype. V gene TRBV7-6 combines with J gene TRBJ2-3; D unresolved. Germline lookup yields CDR1 SGHVS and CDR2 FNYEAQ. Trimming stripped 1 base from V and 6 bases from J, with 14 bases between. This CDR3 region has 15 residues. This CDR3 reads CASSLGWGLGDTQYF. CDR3 nucleotides: TGTGCCAGCAGCTTAGGTTGGGGTTTAGGGGATACGCAGTATTTT.

The chain has TRBV29-1 and TRBJ2-5; weak D call: TRBD2 (6 bases). The CDR3 has 14 residues. V shed 2 bases and J shed 5 bases, with 15 bases lying between them. Germline CDR1 SQVTM, CDR2 ANQGSEA. The CDR3 is CSVELGLTGETQYF. CDR3 nucleotide sequence: TGCAGCGTTGAATTGGGACTCACCGGGGAGACCCAGTACTTC.

V and J are TRBV5-1 and TRBJ2-1; 8 nucleotides line up with TRBD1. This CDR3 has 17 residues. The ends lost 1 base at V and 5 bases at J; junction bases unmatched: 11. Germline V lookup: CDR1 SGHRS, CDR2 YFSETQ. The CDR3 coding sequence is TGCGCCAGCAGCTTGAAGCTCCGGGACAGGCGTCACAATGAGCAGTTCTTC. It specifies CASSLKLRDRRHNEQFF. Based on the CDR3 plus reference TRBV5-1 and TRBJ2-1, the full variable domain is KAGVTQTPRYLIKTRGQQVTLSCSPISGHRSVSWYQQTPGQGLQFLFEYFSETQRNKGNFPGRFSGRQFSNSRSEMNVSTLELGDSALYLCASSLKLRDRRHNEQFFGPGTRLTVL.

Concerning this clonotype: A much larger clone sits a single nucleotide away, making a read error possible. The rearrangement uses TRBV27 and TRBJ2-7, with D perhaps matching TRBD1 or TRBD2 (6 bases each). There are 14 residues in the CDR3. The V end was cut by 4 bases, the J end by 0 bases, with 10 bases between. The V gene's germline CDR1 is MNHEY and CDR2 SMNVEV (reference sequence). The CDR3 sequence: CASSCRGGSYEQYF. The DNA for the CDR3 is TGTGCCAGCAGTTGCAGGGGAGGCTCCTACGAGCAGTACTTC.

This clonotype was picked up a small number of times. The rearrangement uses TRBV7-6 and TRBJ1-1; D unclear. Germline CDR1 SGHVS, CDR2 FNYEAQ. Trimming shortened V by 5 bases and J by 5 bases, and 12 bases separated the two germline ends. The CDR3 sequence is 13 residues long. This CDR3 is CASSLVIGTEAFF. The DNA of the CDR3 is TGTGCCAGCAGCCTGGTAATTGGAACTGAAGCTTTCTTT.

The chain is built from TRBV15 and TRBJ2-3; 9 bases are a match to TRBD1. Germline V lookup: CDR1 LNHNV, CDR2 YYDKDF (reference sequence). V shed 1 base, J shed 1 base, and the junction held 0 bases outside the gene matches. The CDR3 extends over 15 amino acids. CDR3 protein: CATSRGDRGTDTQYF. The CDR3, as DNA: TGTGCCACCAGCAGAGGGGACAGGGGCACAGATACGCAGTATTTT.

Worth noting for this clonotype: Being one base from a much bigger clone, this may be a read error. This chain links TRBV20-1 with TRBJ2-5; no definite D call. Germline values: CDR1 DFQATT, CDR2 SNEGSKA (reference sequence). The CDR3 runs 15 residues. CDR3 sequence (DNA): TGCAGTGCTAGAGATGGCCGACGGGCCCAAGAGGCCCAGTACTTC. Translated: CSARDGRRAQEAQYF.

The chain joins TRBV5-1 to TRBJ1-2; 8 bases align to TRBD1. The J segment lost 3 bases and the V segment lost 3 bases, leaving 7 bases of the junction unmatched. The CDR3 has 15 amino acids. Germline loops: CDR1 SGHRS, CDR2 YFSETQ. CDR3 in amino acids: CASSSDRARDYGYTF. The DNA of the CDR3 is TGCGCCAGCAGCTCGGACAGGGCGCGAGACTATGGCTACACCTTC. The variable domain in full, with the rest retrieved from reference TRBV5-1 and TRBJ1-2, is KAGVTQTPRYLIKTRGQQVTLSCSPISGHRSVSWYQQTPGQGLQFLFEYFSETQRNKGNFPGRFSGRQFSNSRSEMNVSTLELGDSALYLCASSSDRARDYGYTFGSGTRLTVV.

On this clonotype: Since a much larger clone is just one base distant, this may be a read error. This chain links TRBV29-1 with TRBJ2-1; D is perhaps TRBD2 (6 bases). Germline CDR1 SQVTM, CDR2 ANQGSEA. V lost 4 bases and J 1 base, leaving 11 bases between the germline ends. This CDR3 contains 14 residues. The CDR3 spells CSVGDWRSYNEQFF. CDR3 coding DNA: TGCAGCGTTGGGGACTGGCGATCCTACAATGAGCAGTTCTTC.

This clonotype was recorded a few times. The genes are TRBV27 and TRBJ2-1; 12 bases are a match to TRBD2. The length of the CDR3 is 17 residues. Germline loops: CDR1 MNHEY, CDR2 SMNVEV (reference sequence). The V and J ends lost 0 bases and 2 bases, in that order; junction bases with no gene match: 2. The CDR3 loop reads CASSLSGLAGPYNEQFF. The CDR3, as DNA: TGTGCCAGCAGTTTATCTGGACTAGCGGGACCCTACAATGAGCAGTTCTTC.

This clonotype was seen a handful of times. V gene TRBV20-1 combines with J gene TRBJ1-2; TRBD1 might be the D (6 bases). The CDR3 covers 15 residues. V was cut by 3 bases and J by 0 bases, with 14 bases left in between. Per germline, CDR1 DFQATT and CDR2 SNEGSKA (reference sequence). CDR3 amino acids: CSARAGQQTNYGYTF. CDR3 coding DNA: TGCAGTGCTAGGGCCGGACAGCAAACTAACTATGGCTACACCTTC.

The chain recombines TRBV19 with TRBJ2-5; 9 bases map to TRBD2. The CDR3 runs to 15 residues. With V trimmed by 9 bases and J by 5 bases, 13 bases remained unmatched. Per the germline V gene, CDR1 is LNHDA and CDR2 is SQIVND (reference sequence). The CDR3 coding sequence is TGTGCCAGCACGTTAGCGGGGGCTTCTGGTGAGACCCAGTACTTC. Translated, it gives CASTLAGASGETQYF.

V gene TRBV2 combines with J gene TRBJ1-5; 7 positions match TRBD1. Germline V gives CDR1 SNHLY, CDR2 FYNNEI. V was pared by 5 bases and J by 4 bases, with 8 bases of the junction left unmatched. This CDR3 comprises 15 residues. CDR3 bases: TGTGCCAGCAGTTTGACAGGGAGCAGGAATCAGCCCCAGCATTTT. It encodes CASSLTGSRNQPQHF.

V and J are TRBV7-8 and TRBJ2-7, with D possibly matching TRBD2 (6 bases). V gave up 1 base and J gave up 3 bases, with 13 bases separating them. The CDR3 extends over 15 amino acids. Germline CDR1 SGHVS, CDR2 FQNEAQ. CDR3 DNA: TGTGCCAGCAGCTTAGGAGCCCCGGAGGGCTACGAGCAGTACTTC. Its protein is CASSLGAPEGYEQYF.